The sequence of this T cell receptor (beta chain) was determined in a study of blood T cell repertoires in COVID-19. At the level of the study: Spain, Italy and the United States supplied samples that represented acute and convalescent COVID-19. PBMCs, B-cell-depleted T cells, or T cells were the source of the cDNA or gDNA that made up the material.

This clone was detected only once. CDR1 and CDR2 (germline): SGHRS, YFSETQ. V lost 0 bases, J lost 0 bases, and 7 bases lay in between. The CDR3 length is 15 residues. Study processing details: Reference gene primer amplification in the assay estimated nucleated cell counts. Profiling relied on immunoSEQ multiplex PCR, and the TCRdb table lists in-frame clones only, not all of them. Clone size and V and J calls were adopted from that table, with D and trimming inferred from the DNA. Of 130,000 or so clones detected, roughly 71% appear once; the ten largest clones hold about a fifth. This receptor was taken from a man older than 75 with acute or convalescent COVID-19. The sequenced material came from peripheral blood. The chain recombines TRBV5-1 with TRBJ1-3; no definite D call. The CDR3 region is CASSLVIPSGNTIYF. The CDR3 DNA reads as TGCGCCAGCAGCTTGGTCATCCCCTCTGGAAACACCATATATTTT. Drawing the rest from reference TRBV5-1 and TRBJ1-3, the complete variable domain is KAGVTQTPRYLIKTRGQQVTLSCSPISGHRSVSWYQQTPGQGLQFLFEYFSETQRNKGNFPGRFSGRQFSNSRSEMNVSTLELGDSALYLCASSLVIPSGNTIYFGEGSWLTVV.